Each of the 29 T cell receptor beta chains below was sequenced from the same sample in a study of PD-L1 blockade in urothelial cancer. Method: immunoSEQ multiplex PCR; TCRdb's copy keeps in-frame clones and lacks some. This sample has about 30,000 clones, with about 85% found just once. Time point here: peripheral blood 6 weeks after treatment start. The sequencing here drew on PBMCs, taken around atezolizumab (anti-PD-L1) treatment. These receptors came from a man between 65 and 79 years old with urothelial cancer.

This clone was seen a few times. The V call is TRBV2, the J call TRBJ2-3; tentatively, D is TRBD1 (6 bases). CDR1 and CDR2 from the germline V gene are SNHLY and FYNNEI. This CDR3 is built from 15 residues. The germline V and J ends were trimmed by 3 bases and 1 base, with 11 bases remaining between them. CDR3 coding DNA: TGTGCCAGCAGTGATGGGGCAGGGGGCACAGATACGCAGTATTTT. Translating gives CASSDGAGGTDTQYF.

This CDR3 reads CASSLTSGISYEQYF. The CDR3 nucleotides read TGTGCCAGCAGCCTGACTAGCGGGATAAGCTACGAGCAGTACTTC. The V and J genes are TRBV7-8 and TRBJ2-7, with 11 bases matching TRBD2. V shed 5 bases and J 3 bases; nucleotides not matched to a gene: 6. CDR3 length equals 15 residues. Germline V gene lookup returns CDR1 SGHVS and CDR2 FQNEAQ.

J is TRBJ2-7 and V is TRBV7-9; tentative D call: TRBD1 (5 bases). CDR3 length: 14 residues. V was pared by 2 bases and J by 6 bases, with 14 bases between. Germline-derived CDR1 and CDR2 are SEHNR and FQNEAQ (reference sequence). The CDR3 DNA follows: TGTGCCAGCAGCTTAAGCACAGGCCCCGGCGAGCAGTACTTC. This codes for CASSLSTGPGEQYF. The full variable domain, with the rest looked up from reference TRBV7-9 and TRBJ2-7, is DTGVSQNPRHKITKRGQNVTFRCDPISEHNRLYWYRQTLGQGPEFLTYFQNEAQLEKSRLLSDRFSAERPKGSFSTLEIQRTEQGDSAMYLCASSLSTGPGEQYFGPGTRLTVT.

The V gene is TRBV9, the J gene TRBJ2-7, with no clear D. V was cut by 0 bases and J by 0 bases, with 7 bases left in between. The CDR3 runs to 14 residues. CDR1 and CDR2 (germline): SGDLS, YYNGEE. The CDR3 is CASSVGGYSYEQYF. CDR3 coding DNA: TGTGCCAGCAGCGTAGGAGGCTACTCCTACGAGCAGTACTTC.

The genes are TRBV18 and TRBJ2-3, with D maybe TRBD2 (5 bases). This CDR3 is 14 amino acids long. The V and J ends lost 1 base and 5 bases respectively, with 10 bases between them. CDR1 and CDR2 from the germline V gene are KGHSH and LQKENI. As DNA, the CDR3 is TGTGCCAGCTCACCACGTCCTAGCCAAGATACGCAGTATTTT. Translated: CASSPRPSQDTQYF.

The chain recombines TRBV5-5 with TRBJ1-1; D unclear. Trimming shortened V by 2 bases and J by 8 bases, and 13 bases separated the two germline ends. This CDR3 region has 13 residues. Per the germline V gene, CDR1 is SGHKS and CDR2 is YYEKEE (reference sequence). The CDR3 region has the DNA TGTGCCAGCAGCTTTGGAGGACGTCAAGAAGCTTTCTTT. It yields the protein CASSFGGRQEAFF.

The chain carries TRBV15 and TRBJ2-1; 8 positions agree with TRBD2. V shed 5 bases, J shed 8 bases, and the junction held 8 bases outside the gene matches. Germline values: CDR1 LNHNV, CDR2 YYDKDF (reference sequence). The CDR3 length is 14 residues. The CDR3 DNA follows: TGTGCCACCAGCCCCGGGACTAGTTTCGATGAGCAGTTCTTC. Amino acid sequence: CATSPGTSFDEQFF.

The chain carries TRBV6-5 and TRBJ1-1; 8 bases are shared with TRBD1. Per germline, CDR1 MNHEY and CDR2 SVGAGI. The V segment lost 0 bases and the J segment 4 bases; nucleotides outside the gene matches: 1. This CDR3 is built from 14 residues. CDR3 residues: CASSYSTGGTEAFF. For the CDR3, the DNA is TGTGCCAGCAGTTACTCAACAGGGGGCACTGAAGCTTTCTTT.

The chain has TRBV2 and TRBJ2-1, with 7 positions matching TRBD1. The CDR3 covers 13 residues. CDR1 is SNHLY and CDR2 is FYNNEI in the germline V gene. The ends lost 6 bases at V and 4 bases at J; junction bases unmatched: 3. CDR3 in amino acids: CASRGDSYNEQFF. CDR3 in DNA: TGTGCCAGCAGGGGGGACAGTTACAATGAGCAGTTCTTC.

The rearrangement uses TRBV4-1 and TRBJ2-7, with 10 bases that match TRBD1. Germline V lookup: CDR1 MGHRA, CDR2 YSYEKL. The length of the CDR3 is 16 residues. V was pared by 0 bases and J by 5 bases, with 7 bases of the junction left unmatched. This CDR3 reads CASSQDWGQGFNEQYF. The CDR3 nucleotides read TGCGCCAGCAGCCAAGATTGGGGACAGGGGTTTAACGAGCAGTACTTC.

This clone is a singleton in its sample. CDR3 protein: CASSGIRGGEQFF. Written as DNA, the CDR3 is TGTGCCAGCAGCGGGATTAGGGGCGGTGAGCAGTTCTTC. The chain joins TRBV5-6 to TRBJ2-1, with a weak D call TRBD1 (5 bases). The V end lost 4 bases, the J end lost 9 bases, and 14 bases lay between the germline ends. The CDR3 spans 13 residues. Germline CDR1 SGHDT, CDR2 YYEEEE.

This clone is a singleton in its sample. V is TRBV6-1 and J is TRBJ2-5; D is perhaps TRBD1 (6 bases). The CDR3 loop spans 14 amino acids. V was trimmed by 4 bases and J by 4 bases, leaving 13 bases between them. Germline V CDR1 and CDR2: MNHNS, SASEGT. CDR3 sequence (DNA): TGTGCCAGCAGTGCTCAAGGACAGTCAGAGACCCAGTACTTC. Amino acid sequence: CASSAQGQSETQYF.

CDR3 DNA sequence: TGTGCCAGCAGTGAAAGCCCCGACAGGGGAGGGGAAAAACTGTTTTTT. It codes for CASSESPDRGGEKLFF. The chain couples TRBV25-1 to TRBJ1-4, with TRBD1 matching over 8 bases. Per germline, CDR1 MGHDK and CDR2 SYGVNS. This CDR3 has 16 residues. Trimming took 2 bases from V and 8 from J; bases not matched to a gene: 10.

The rearrangement joins TRBV6-6 to TRBJ1-1; possible D gene TRBD1, 6 bases. The CDR3 runs to 14 residues. CDR1 is MNHNY, CDR2 SVGAGI, per germline (reference sequence). The V end was cut by 2 bases, the J end by 2 bases, with 9 bases between. CDR3 coding DNA: TGTGCCAGCAGTTACGGGGGGGCAAACACTGAAGCTTTCTTT. Its protein is CASSYGGANTEAFF.

The gene calls are TRBV5-6 and TRBJ2-5, with 8 bases lining up with TRBD1. J gave up 4 bases and V 2 bases, and 1 base lay outside the gene matches. Germline V gives CDR1 SGHDT, CDR2 YYEEEE. CDR3 length: 13 amino acids. The CDR3 DNA reads TGTGCCAGCAGCTTAGACAGGGGAGAGACCCAGTACTTC. Translated: CASSLDRGETQYF.

The chain recombines TRBV5-8 with TRBJ2-7; D gene ambiguous. From germline, CDR1 is SGHTS and CDR2 YDEGEE. Trimming took 0 bases from V and 6 from J, leaving 7 bases between them. This CDR3 contains 12 residues. The DNA for the CDR3 is TGTGCCAGCAGCTTGGTTCTCGGCGAGCAGTACTTC. This codes for CASSLVLGEQYF.

This chain links TRBV19 with TRBJ2-1, with 9 bases that match TRBD2. V lost 6 bases to trimming and J lost 15 bases; unmatched junction nucleotides: 6. Looked up from germline, CDR1 is LNHDA and CDR2 is SQIVND (reference sequence). This CDR3 comprises 11 residues. CDR3 residues: CASRWAGGLFF. CDR3 coding DNA: TGTGCCAGTAGGTGGGCGGGAGGGTTGTTCTTC.

The chain uses TRBV30 and TRBJ1-6; D might be TRBD1 (6 bases). CDR1 is GTSNPN, CDR2 SVGIG, per germline (reference sequence). Trimming stripped 0 bases from V and 4 bases from J, with 10 bases between. The CDR3 is made up of 15 amino acids. The CDR3: CAWSVQRGYNSPLHF. The CDR3 DNA is TGTGCCTGGAGTGTACAAAGGGGGTATAATTCACCCCTCCACTTT.

This clone was detected only a few times. In DNA, the CDR3 is TGTGCCGCCGGGCAGGGGGCAAGCAATGAGCAGTTCTTC. Translated, it gives CAAGQGASNEQFF. The gene calls are TRBV6-1 and TRBJ2-1; 8 bases line up with TRBD1. V lost 11 bases and J lost 6; bases outside the gene matches: 9. The CDR3 loop spans 13 amino acids. The germline V gene encodes CDR1 MNHNS and CDR2 SASEGT.

V gene TRBV30 combines with J gene TRBJ1-5; 12 bases agree with TRBD1. Germline CDR1 reads GTSNPN; CDR2 reads SVGIG (reference sequence). The J segment lost 7 bases and the V segment lost 3 bases, leaving 7 bases of the junction unmatched. The CDR3 totals 15 residues. In DNA, the CDR3 is TGTGCCTGGAGGGCCGGGACAGGGGGCAGACAGCCCCAGCATTTT. Amino acid sequence: CAWRAGTGGRQPQHF.

The rearrangement links TRBV19 to TRBJ1-1, with a weak D call TRBD1 (5 bases). CDR3 length: 14 residues. The V end lost 1 base, the J end lost 4 bases, and 10 bases lay between the germline ends. Looked up from germline, CDR1 is LNHDA and CDR2 is SQIVND (reference sequence). CDR3 DNA: TGTGCCAGTAGTATAGGGGACTTTGGCACTGAAGCTTTCTTT. This gives the protein CASSIGDFGTEAFF.

The V gene is TRBV14, the J gene TRBJ1-2; no reliable D call. The CDR3 consists of 13 residues. V lost 5 bases and J 5 bases, leaving 12 bases between the germline ends. Germline lookup yields CDR1 SGHDN and CDR2 FVKESK. The CDR3: CASSAWTMYGYTF. In nucleotides, the CDR3 is TGTGCCAGCAGCGCCTGGACTATGTATGGCTACACCTTC.

The V and J genes are TRBV4-2 and TRBJ1-6, with a possible D match to TRBD1 (6 bases). The V end was cut by 0 bases, the J end by 13 bases, with 16 bases between. CDR3 length: 15 residues. Per the germline V gene, CDR1 is LGHNA and CDR2 is YNFKEQ. This CDR3 is CASSQDRGGEVPLHF. The CDR3 nucleotides read TGTGCCAGCAGCCAAGATCGGGGGGGCGAGGTCCCCCTCCACTTT.

The chain has TRBV21-1 and TRBJ1-2. TRBV21-1 counts as a pseudogene. The CDR3 length is 18 residues. The CDR3 reads CASSKKVRVWAFGYGYTF. DNA for the CDR3: TGTGCCAGCAGCAAAAAGGTGAGGGTTTGGGCTTTCGGGTATGGCTACACCTTC.

J is TRBJ2-7 and V is TRBV9; the match to TRBD1 covers 10 bases. Germline trimming cut 4 bases from V and 3 bases from J; bases unmatched to any gene: 7. The CDR3 loop spans 15 amino acids. Germline CDR1 reads SGDLS; CDR2 reads YYNGEE. The CDR3 is CASSLRTGGIYEQYF. The CDR3 nucleotides read TGTGCCAGCAGCCTACGGACAGGGGGAATCTACGAGCAGTACTTC.

The chain combines TRBV5-1 with TRBJ2-1, with D tentatively TRBD1 (8 bases). Trimming shortened V by 4 bases and J by 4 bases, and 15 bases separated the two germline ends. The CDR3 has 15 amino acids. The germline CDR1 and CDR2 sequences are SGHRS and YFSETQ. CDR3 residues: CASSSGTGSYNEQFF. The CDR3 region has the DNA TGCGCCAGCAGCAGCGGGACAGGCTCATACAATGAGCAGTTCTTC.

The CDR3 nucleotides read TGTGCCAGCGTCGGCCGGGGTCGTAATGAAGCTTTCTTT. Translation: CASVGRGRNEAFF. This chain joins TRBV27 and TRBJ1-1, with unresolved D. This CDR3 has 13 amino acids. Trimming removed 8 bases at V and 7 bases at J, with 17 bases between. CDR1 is MNHEY and CDR2 is SMNVEV in the germline V gene (reference sequence).

The chain links TRBV4-2 to TRBJ1-1; D gene ambiguous. Trimming removed 0 bases from V and 5 bases from J, with 10 bases in between. The germline gives CDR1 LGHNA, CDR2 YNFKEQ. The CDR3 sequence is 14 residues long. CDR3 DNA: TGTGCCAGCAGCCAAGATTCCGAGGGAACTGAAGCTTTCTTT. This sequence encodes CASSQDSEGTEAFF.

This clone was counted a single time. The chain uses TRBV5-4 and TRBJ1-1; D is unclear. The V and J ends lost 1 base and 3 bases respectively, with 10 bases between them. Germline assignment: CDR1 SGHNT and CDR2 YYREEE (reference sequence). The length of the CDR3 is 14 residues. For the CDR3, the DNA is TGTGCCAGCAGCTTGTTTGCTAGCGACACTGAAGCTTTCTTT. It codes for CASSLFASDTEAFF.